These T cell receptor beta chains were read from a single sample in a study of response to subunit inactivated influenza vaccine. TCRdb processed the RT-PCR reads anew with MiXCR; each CDR3 protein has one entry. The sample includes about 240,000 distinct CDR3 sequences, roughly an eighth of them seen just once. This material consisted of non-naive T cells sorted from PBMCs, taken less than 15 days before vaccination. Source of these receptors: a man aged 50-59 years who received an inactivated influenza vaccine. The CDR3 runs from the conserved cysteine through the conserved F or W. A D gene is named only where the DNA matches it firmly. Rows give clone size only sometimes, using once, few, many, or a class for an expanded clone.

clone_size,j_call,d_call,v_call,cdr3_nt,cdr3_aa
.,TRBJ2-2,TRBD2,TRBV7-8,TGTGCCAGCAGCCTAGTCCTACTAGCGGGTACCCGGGAGCTGTTTTTT,CASSLVLLAGTRELFF
.,TRBJ1-4,.,TRBV7-2,TGTGCCAGCAGCTTAGAGGCCAGGATGAAAAAACTGTTTTTT,CASSLEARMKKLFF
.,TRBJ2-1,.,TRBV12-3/TRBV12-4,TGTGCCAGCAGTCCCACCGGAGAGAATGAGCAGTTCTTC,CASSPTGENEQFF
.,TRBJ2-7,.,TRBV18,TGTGCCAGCTCACCATGGGGGACGGCGAGGAGGGAGCAGTACTTC,CASSPWGTARREQYF
.,TRBJ2-7,TRBD2,TRBV5-1,TGCGCCAGCAGCTTGCACTTAGCGGGGACTTCCTACGAGCAGTACTTC,CASSLHLAGTSYEQYF
once,TRBJ2-1,TRBD2,TRBV2,TGTGCCCGCAGCTCGGCACCGGCGGGAGGGCCTGTCGGCTACAATGAGCAATTCTTC,CARSSAPAGGPVGYNEQFF
.,TRBJ2-3,.,TRBV11-3,TGTGCCAGCAGCTCGGGTGTCAGGGCCCATACGCAGTATTTT,CASSSGVRAHTQYF
few,TRBJ1-4,.,TRBV20-1,TGCAGTGCTAGACCCCGTAGCGAGTTCGCGGAAGAAAAACTGTTTTTT,CSARPRSEFAEEKLFF
many,TRBJ2-5,.,TRBV29-1,TGCAGCGCTGCCGGGGAAGAGACCCAGTACTTC,CSAAGEETQYF
few,TRBJ2-3,.,TRBV7-2,TGTGCCAGCAGCCGAGGAGAGGCAGATACGCAGTATTTT,CASSRGEADTQYF
many,TRBJ2-2,.,TRBV15,TGTGCCACTGGGAGAGACATATCGAACACCGGGGAGCTGTTTTTT,CATGRDISNTGELFF
few,TRBJ2-7,.,TRBV20-1,TGCAGTGCTAGAGATTTGGACAGCTACGAGCAGTACTTC,CSARDLDSYEQYF
.,TRBJ2-7,.,TRBV28,TGTGCCAGCAGGGAGGGAGGGGGGACAGGCAACTACGAGCAGTACTTC,CASREGGGTGNYEQYF
many,TRBJ2-5,TRBD1,TRBV29-1,TGCAGCGTTCGGACAGGCCAAGAGACCCAGTACTTC,CSVRTGQETQYF
.,TRBJ2-5,.,TRBV30,TGTGCCTGGAAAAGGGGAGGAGGGGAGACCCAGTACTTC,CAWKRGGGETQYF
.,TRBJ1-5,.,TRBV7-8,TGTGCCAGCAGCTTAAGTCGGGGGGCGGTGTATCAGCCCCAGCATTTT,CASSLSRGAVYQPQHF
.,TRBJ1-6,.,TRBV30,TGTGCCTGGACCGCGGTAGGCAGGGTGTTATCACCCCTCCACTTT,CAWTAVGRVLSPLHF
many,TRBJ2-7,TRBD2,TRBV15,TGTGCCACCAGCACCGGGACTAGCGGGTACTACGAGCAGTACTTC,CATSTGTSGYYEQYF
many,TRBJ2-1,.,TRBV4-3,TGCGCCAGCAGCCAAGGGAATAGGAATTTGGACAATGAGCAGTTCTTC,CASSQGNRNLDNEQFF
few,TRBJ1-1,.,TRBV4-3,TGCGCCAGCAGCAACAACAGGAACACTGAAGCTTTCTTT,CASSNNRNTEAFF
.,TRBJ2-6,TRBD1,TRBV11-1,TGTGCCAGCAGCTACGGGACAGGGTACGGCGCTGGGGCCAACGTCCTGACTTTC,CASSYGTGYGAGANVLTF
.,TRBJ2-7,TRBD2,TRBV20-1,TGCAGTGCTAGAGATCAAGCTAGCGGGAGAGGGGGGCAGTACTTC,CSARDQASGRGGQYF
once,TRBJ2-1,.,TRBV28,TGTGCCAGCAGTTTTAAGGGGCTTAGCTCCTACAATGAGCAGTTCTTC,CASSFKGLSSYNEQFF
.,TRBJ1-1,.,TRBV10-1,TGCGCCAGCAGTATCGACGGGGGAACTGAAGCTTTCTTT,CASSIDGGTEAFF
.,TRBJ2-7,TRBD1,TRBV6-2/TRBV6-3,TGTGCCAGCAGCTATGCAGGGGGCATAAACGAGCAGTACTTC,CASSYAGGINEQYF
many,TRBJ2-7,.,TRBV15,TGTGCCACCAGCAGAGAGGTAAATTACGAGCAGTACTTC,CATSREVNYEQYF
.,TRBJ2-3,TRBD2,TRBV20-1,TGCAGTGCTAGAGATTGGTTAAGCGGGAGGAGGGATACGCAGTATTTT,CSARDWLSGRRDTQYF
.,TRBJ2-3,.,TRBV5-6,TGTGCCAGCAGCTTGGGCAGGGTTAAGGTCACAGATACGCAGTATTTT,CASSLGRVKVTDTQYF
.,TRBJ2-7,TRBD2,TRBV5-1,TGCGCCAGCAGTTATAGCGGGAGAGAAGGCGAGCAGTACTTC,CASSYSGREGEQYF
.,TRBJ2-1,.,TRBV20-1,TGCAGTGCCGAACTTAGCGCGAGTGTAGATGAGCAGTTCTTC,CSAELSASVDEQFF
many,TRBJ2-2,TRBD2,TRBV20-1,TGCAGTGCTAGATATGGGACTAGCGTGGCCGGGGAGCTGTTTTTT,CSARYGTSVAGELFF
many,TRBJ2-1,.,TRBV10-3,TGTGCCATCAGTGAGGATCATTCGGGCGGAGAGCAGTTCTTC,CAISEDHSGGEQFF
.,TRBJ2-1,.,TRBV28,TGTGCCGGAGGGGGTCCCGCCGATTACAATGAGCAGTTCTTC,CAGGGPADYNEQFF
.,TRBJ1-2,.,TRBV6-1,TGTGCCAGCAGCAAGACGTCACTACTAACTAACTATGGCTACACCTTC,CASSKTSLLTNYGYTF
few,TRBJ1-5,.,TRBV11-2,TGTGCCAGCAGCTTGTTCAACAATCAGCCCCAGCATTTT,CASSLFNNQPQHF
.,TRBJ2-5,TRBD1,TRBV29-1,TGCAGCGTTACGGGACAGGGAAGAGAGACCCAGTACTTC,CSVTGQGRETQYF
few,TRBJ2-3,TRBD1,TRBV24-1,TGTGCCACCAGTGATCGGGACAGGGGCACAGATACGCAGTATTTT,CATSDRDRGTDTQYF
many,TRBJ1-5,TRBD1,TRBV29-1,TGCAGCGCCGGGGACAGCCTCAATCAGCCCCAGCATTTT,CSAGDSLNQPQHF
.,TRBJ1-2,.,TRBV6-1,TGTGCCAGCAGTGAGGAAGGGCGCGGTGGCTACACCTTC,CASSEEGRGGYTF
.,TRBJ1-2,.,TRBV28,TGTGCCAGCAGCTGGGATCCGGAGTATGGCTACACCTTC,CASSWDPEYGYTF
few,TRBJ2-3,TRBD2,TRBV5-4,TGTGCCAGCAGCTCGCGGACTAGCGGGGTGTCAGATACGCAGTATTTT,CASSSRTSGVSDTQYF
.,TRBJ2-7,TRBD2,TRBV5-1,TGCGCCAGCAGCGGAGCGGGGCTCCACGAGCAGTACTTC,CASSGAGLHEQYF
.,TRBJ1-5,TRBD1,TRBV5-6,TGTGCCAGCAGCTTACTACAGGGGGCGGGCAATCAGCCCCAGCATTTT,CASSLLQGAGNQPQHF
few,TRBJ2-7,.,TRBV7-2,TGTGCCAGCAGCTTAGCCGACTACTCCTACGAGCAGTACTTC,CASSLADYSYEQYF
few,TRBJ1-5,.,TRBV12-3/TRBV12-4,TGTGCCAGCAGTACAGGAGACAATCAGCCCCAGCATTTT,CASSTGDNQPQHF
many,TRBJ2-1,.,TRBV11-2,TGTGCCAGCAGCTTAGATCCCGGCAGGGAGGATGAGCAGTTCTTC,CASSLDPGREDEQFF
.,TRBJ1-1,.,TRBV12-3/TRBV12-4,TGTGCCAGCAGTTTGGCGGAAGAAGCTGAAGCTTTCTTT,CASSLAEEAEAFF
many,TRBJ2-3,.,TRBV29-1,TGCAGCGTGAGCGGAGGGGATACGCAGTATTTT,CSVSGGDTQYF
many,TRBJ2-3,.,TRBV12-3/TRBV12-4,TGTGCCAGCAGATGGGGCTCTGTGAATACGCAGTATTTT,CASRWGSVNTQYF
.,TRBJ2-7,.,TRBV5-5,TGTGCCAGCAGCCCCGGGCTAGGTAGCTCCTACGAGCAGTACTTC,CASSPGLGSSYEQYF